This TCR beta chain came from a study of identical twins listed by TCRdb under 2016. In the study overall: TCR alpha and beta repertoires from monozygotic twins, unrelated adults of various ages and cord blood were deep-sequenced to test whether fetal clonotypes persist. To rule out contamination, replicate twin experiments were performed at different times with different library preparation protocols. The research as a whole found: The excess sharing between twins in beta out-of-frame sequences was weaker because fewer shared sequences reduced the signal-to-noise ratio. Invariant T cells such as MAIT and iNKT could partly confound zero-insertion analyses, though diverse VJ usage argued against this for most clonotypes. Abundant cord blood beta clonotypes carried fewer insertions; young adult naive repertoires showed a weaker similar trend, while memory repertoires showed none. Out-of-frame TCR alpha sharing in monozygotic twins was systematically underestimated by recombination models, whereas sharing between unrelated individuals was in agreement with the recombination models. Because the same donors could not be followed over many years, conclusions were based on cross-sectional statistical analysis. Out-of-frame TCR alpha sequences shared between twins showed an excess of low generation-probability sequences compared with coincidental sharing between unrelated individuals.

All donors were healthy Caucasians. Miltenyi CD45RO+ enrichment and human naive T-cell isolation kits were used to isolate memory (CD45RO+) and naive T cells from PBMC. The library came from 5' RACE. TCRdb names Illumina HiSeq 2000 as the instrument used. A universal primer binding site was added through template switching, and the final cDNA carried a unique molecular identifier so that TCR cDNA molecules could be counted accurately. Specific primers in the conserved constant-segment region were used to synthesize first-strand cDNA for TCR alpha and beta chains. To control for contamination, every cDNA library was double barcoded, receiving both a SMART-Mk sample barcode and Illumina barcodes. Two successive PCR steps introduced TruSeq adapter sequences along with Illumina sample barcodes. The TCR alpha and beta cDNA libraries were sequenced on the Illumina HiSeq platform using custom primers. Turning to the authors' computational methods: MiGEC was used to process raw reads and extract unique molecular identifiers, and MiXCR was used to find CDR3 positions. For each individual, recombination models were inferred using an EM algorithm with the repgenHMM and IGoR tools. Shared clonotype analysis was performed with the tcR package in R, normalizing sharing by the product of cloneset sizes. Out-of-frame nonproductive sequences were analyzed to study raw recombination free of thymic and clonal selection effects. The raw public data were reprocessed by TCRdb itself: fastp quality trimming at Q25, MiXCR clonotype calling, in-frame beta chains only. All rows with the same CDR3 protein become a single entry with the most common DNA and genes. The V and J calls were not made by the authors but by TCRdb's processing. The sample table contains 150,000 or so distinct CDR3 sequences; only one count was recorded for approximately 3.5% of them. The ten largest account for about 7.8% of the sample.

V loses 7 bases, J loses 0 bases, and the germline ends lie 25 bases apart. CDR1 and CDR2, per the germline V gene, are SGDLS and YYNGEE. The CDR3, cysteine through phenylalanine, is 18 amino acids long. Just the 54-base CDR3 DNA is kept, in frame starting at base 1. This clonotype was picked up many times. No cognate antigen has been identified for it. The record has no base qualities; no much larger clone is one base away. This receptor was identified in a young man in good health. Sequenced sample: memory T cells sorted from blood. The cell subset or site label of this sample denotes: CD45RO+ enriched T cells. The chain employs TRBV9 and TRBJ1-1; possibly the D gene is TRBD1, per 5 matching bases. At the DNA level, the sequence is TGTGCCAGCTCAGATACGAGGGGAGCTTTTGGGATGAACACTGAAGCTTTCTTT. Translated, this gives CASSDTRGAFGMNTEAFF. Extended through the reference TRBV9 and TRBJ1-1 proteins, this CDR3 yields the full variable domain: DSGVTQTPKHLITATGQRVTLRCSPRSGDLSVYWYQQSLDQGLQFLIQYYNGEERAKGNILERFSAQQFPDLHSELNLSSLELGDSALYFCASSDTRGAFGMNTEAFFGQGTRLTVV.